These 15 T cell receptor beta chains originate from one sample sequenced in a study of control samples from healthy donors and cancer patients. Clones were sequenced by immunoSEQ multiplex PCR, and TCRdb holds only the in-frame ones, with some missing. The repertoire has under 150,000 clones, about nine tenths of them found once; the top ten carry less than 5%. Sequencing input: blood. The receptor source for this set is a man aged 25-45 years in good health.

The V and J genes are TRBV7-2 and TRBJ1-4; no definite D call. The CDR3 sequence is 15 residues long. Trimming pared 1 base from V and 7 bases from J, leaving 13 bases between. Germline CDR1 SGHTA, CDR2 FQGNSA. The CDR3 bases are TGTGCCAGCAGCTTAGTCGCGACCTCGGGTGAAAAACTGTTTTTT. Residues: CASSLVATSGEKLFF.

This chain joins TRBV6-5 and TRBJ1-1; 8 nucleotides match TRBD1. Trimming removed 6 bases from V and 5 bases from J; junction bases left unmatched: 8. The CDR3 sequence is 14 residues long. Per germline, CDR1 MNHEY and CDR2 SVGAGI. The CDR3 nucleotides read TGTGCCAGCAGGGTCCCGGGACAGGAGACTGAAGCTTTCTTT. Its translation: CASRVPGQETEAFF.

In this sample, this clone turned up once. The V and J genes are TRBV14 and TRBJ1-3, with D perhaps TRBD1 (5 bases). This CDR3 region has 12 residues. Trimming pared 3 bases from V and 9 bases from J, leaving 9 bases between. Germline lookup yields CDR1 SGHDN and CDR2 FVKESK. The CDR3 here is CASSHSGSTIYF. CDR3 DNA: TGTGCCAGCAGCCACTCAGGGTCCACCATATATTTT.

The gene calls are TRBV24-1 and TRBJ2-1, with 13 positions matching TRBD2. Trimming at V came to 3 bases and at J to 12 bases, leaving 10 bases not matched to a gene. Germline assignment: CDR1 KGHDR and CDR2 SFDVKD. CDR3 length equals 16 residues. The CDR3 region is CATSDRKGTSGKGQFF. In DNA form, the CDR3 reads TGTGCCACCAGTGATAGGAAGGGGACTAGCGGGAAGGGGCAGTTCTTC.

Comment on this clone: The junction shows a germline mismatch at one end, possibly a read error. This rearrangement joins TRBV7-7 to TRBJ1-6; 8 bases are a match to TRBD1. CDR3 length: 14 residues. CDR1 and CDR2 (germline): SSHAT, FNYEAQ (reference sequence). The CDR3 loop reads CASSLSGGNSPLHF. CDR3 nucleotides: TGTGCTAGCAGCTTATCAGGGGGCAATTCACCCCTCCACTTT. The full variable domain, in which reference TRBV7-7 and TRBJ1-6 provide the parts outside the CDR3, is GAGVSQSPRYKVTKRGQDVTLRCDPISSHATLYWYQQALGQGPEFLTYFNYEAQPDKSGLPSDRFSAERPEGSISTLTIQRTEQRDSAMYRCASSLSGGNSPLHFGNGTRLTVT.

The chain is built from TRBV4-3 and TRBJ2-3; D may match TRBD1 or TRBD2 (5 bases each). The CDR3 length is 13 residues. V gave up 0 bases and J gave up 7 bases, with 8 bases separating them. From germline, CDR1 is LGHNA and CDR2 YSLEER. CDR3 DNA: TGCGCCAGCAGCCAAGAAAGGGGACATACGCAGTATTTT. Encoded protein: CASSQERGHTQYF.

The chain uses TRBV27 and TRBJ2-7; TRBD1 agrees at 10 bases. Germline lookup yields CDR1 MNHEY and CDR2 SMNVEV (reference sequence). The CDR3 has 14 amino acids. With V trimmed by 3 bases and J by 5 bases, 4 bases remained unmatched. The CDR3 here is CASSLIDRGHEQYF. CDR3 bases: TGTGCCAGCAGTTTGATCGACAGGGGGCACGAGCAGTACTTC.

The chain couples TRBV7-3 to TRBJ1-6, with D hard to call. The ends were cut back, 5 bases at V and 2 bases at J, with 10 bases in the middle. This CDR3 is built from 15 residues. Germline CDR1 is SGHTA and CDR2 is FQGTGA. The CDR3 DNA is TGTGCCAGCAGCGAATCCGGGGCCTATAATTCACCCCTCCACTTT. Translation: CASSESGAYNSPLHF.

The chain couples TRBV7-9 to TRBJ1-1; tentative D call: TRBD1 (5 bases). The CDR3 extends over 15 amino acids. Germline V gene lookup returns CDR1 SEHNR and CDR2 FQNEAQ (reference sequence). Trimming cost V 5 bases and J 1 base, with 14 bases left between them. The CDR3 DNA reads TGTGCCAGCAGCCGAACAGGAATAAAGAACACTGAAGCTTTCTTT. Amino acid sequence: CASSRTGIKNTEAFF.

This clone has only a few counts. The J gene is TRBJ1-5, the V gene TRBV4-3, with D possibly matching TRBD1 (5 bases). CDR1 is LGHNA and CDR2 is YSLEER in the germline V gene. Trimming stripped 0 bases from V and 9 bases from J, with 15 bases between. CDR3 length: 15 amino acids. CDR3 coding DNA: TGCGCCAGCAGCCAAGAGGCTACTACAGGCCGGCCCCAGCATTTT. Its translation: CASSQEATTGRPQHF.

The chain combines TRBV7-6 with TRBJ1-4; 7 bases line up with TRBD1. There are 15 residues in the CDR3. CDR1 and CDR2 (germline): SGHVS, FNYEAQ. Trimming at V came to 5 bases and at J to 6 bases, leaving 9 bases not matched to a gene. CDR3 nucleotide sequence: TGTGCCAGCAGCAAACAGACAGGGCAATATGAAAAACTGTTTTTT. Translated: CASSKQTGQYEKLFF.

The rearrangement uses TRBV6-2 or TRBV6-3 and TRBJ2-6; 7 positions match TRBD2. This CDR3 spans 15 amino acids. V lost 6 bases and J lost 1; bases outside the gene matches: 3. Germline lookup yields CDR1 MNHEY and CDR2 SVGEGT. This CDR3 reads CASSKAGSGANVLTF. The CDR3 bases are TGTGCCAGCAGCAAAGCGGGGTCTGGGGCCAACGTCCTGACTTTC.

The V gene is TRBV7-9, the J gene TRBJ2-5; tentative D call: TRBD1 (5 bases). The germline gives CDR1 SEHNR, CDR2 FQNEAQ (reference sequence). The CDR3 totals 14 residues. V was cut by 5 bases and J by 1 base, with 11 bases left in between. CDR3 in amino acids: CASSLGHVQETQYF. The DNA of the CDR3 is TGTGCCAGCAGCCTTGGACACGTCCAAGAGACCCAGTACTTC.

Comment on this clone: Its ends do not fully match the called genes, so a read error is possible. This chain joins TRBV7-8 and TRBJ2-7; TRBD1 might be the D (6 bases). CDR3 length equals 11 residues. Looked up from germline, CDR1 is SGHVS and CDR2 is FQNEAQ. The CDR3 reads CASSLDRAVIF. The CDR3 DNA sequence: TGTGCCAGCAGCTTAGACAGGGCAGTTATCTTC.

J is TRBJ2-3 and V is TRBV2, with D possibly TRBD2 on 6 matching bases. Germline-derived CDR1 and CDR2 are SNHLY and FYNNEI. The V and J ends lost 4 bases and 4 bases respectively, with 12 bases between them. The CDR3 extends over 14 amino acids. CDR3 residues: CASSGPGGADTQYF. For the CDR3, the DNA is TGTGCCAGCAGTGGACCCGGGGGAGCAGATACGCAGTATTTT.